A single sample gave rise to the 30 T cell receptor beta chains below, sequenced in a study of cytomegalovirus exposure and HLA in healthy donors. It was with 60 Vbeta and 13 Jbeta primers that the PCR ran. Generated by immunoSEQ multiplex PCR, the TCRdb table keeps only in-frame clones and is missing some. In the table there are around 67,000 clones, roughly two thirds of which are singletons. The source material was PBMCs. The receptors stem from a woman in her twenties or thirties in good health and CMV-seronegative.

This clone was observed a few times. This rearrangement joins TRBV5-1 to TRBJ2-7; TRBD2 is a possible D gene (5 bases). The CDR3 has 13 amino acids. V was cut by 4 bases and J by 1 base, with 9 bases left in between. Germline V gene lookup returns CDR1 SGHRS and CDR2 YFSETQ. The CDR3 reads CASSQGLSYEQYF. The CDR3, as DNA: TGCGCCAGCAGCCAAGGACTTTCCTACGAGCAGTACTTC. The full variable domain, completed using reference TRBV5-1 and TRBJ2-7, is KAGVTQTPRYLIKTRGQQVTLSCSPISGHRSVSWYQQTPGQGLQFLFEYFSETQRNKGNFPGRFSGRQFSNSRSEMNVSTLELGDSALYLCASSQGLSYEQYFGPGTRLTVT.

This clone has just one count. This chain uses TRBV7-2 with TRBJ2-7, with 7 bases identical to TRBD2. The CDR3 spans 15 residues. Germline CDR1 reads SGHTA; CDR2 reads FQGNSA. The junction had 4 bases not matched to a gene; V was cut back by 1 base and J by 1 base. The DNA for the CDR3 is TGTGCCAGCAGCTTAGGGGGGGGATGGTCCTACGAGCAGTACTTC. Translating gives CASSLGGGWSYEQYF.

This clone was seen only a few times. The rearrangement uses TRBV28 and TRBJ1-2, with a possible D match to TRBD1 (6 bases). There are 14 residues in the CDR3. Germline V gene lookup returns CDR1 MDHEN and CDR2 SYDVKM. V was pared by 6 bases and J by 0 bases, with 11 bases between. The CDR3 spells CASRRRGANYGYTF. For the CDR3, the DNA is TGTGCCAGCAGACGCAGGGGAGCTAACTATGGCTACACCTTC.

The V and J genes are TRBV6-4 and TRBJ1-2; possibly TRBD1 for D (6 bases). The germline V gene encodes CDR1 MRHNA and CDR2 SNTAGT. Trimming took off 5 bases at V and 2 bases at J, with 9 bases between the two ends. The CDR3 runs to 13 residues. Here the CDR3 DNA reads TGTGCCAGCAGTCGGACAGCCAACTATGGCTACACCTTC. The encoded protein is CASSRTANYGYTF.

The rearrangement links TRBV15 to TRBJ1-2; D unresolved. This CDR3 contains 12 residues. Germline CDR1 reads LNHNV; CDR2 reads YYDKDF (reference sequence). The V gene lost 6 bases and the J gene lost 0 bases, with 5 bases spanning the gap. In DNA form, the CDR3 reads TGTGCCACCAGGGCCCCTAACTATGGCTACACCTTC. Its protein product is CATRAPNYGYTF.

The V call is TRBV6-5, the J call TRBJ2-1; a possible D gene is TRBD2 (7 bases). The CDR3 runs 14 residues. Trimming removed 7 bases at V and 4 bases at J, with 14 bases between. Germline V gives CDR1 MNHEY, CDR2 SVGAGI. CDR3 sequence (DNA): TGTGCCAGCAACGGCGGGGGCAAATACAATGAGCAGTTCTTC. This codes for CASNGGGKYNEQFF.

V usage is TRBV5-4 and J usage is TRBJ1-2; TRBD1 might be the D (6 bases). V shed 4 bases and J shed 1 base, with 8 bases lying between them. CDR1 is SGHNT, CDR2 YYREEE, per germline (reference sequence). The CDR3 totals 13 residues. The CDR3 spells CASSQDSNYGYTF. In nucleotides, the CDR3 is TGTGCCAGCAGCCAGGACAGTAACTATGGCTACACCTTC.

The chain carries TRBV2 and TRBJ1-6; D not resolved. Germline V gene sequence: CDR1 SNHLY, CDR2 FYNNEI. This CDR3 has 17 amino acids. The V and J ends lost 6 bases and 0 bases respectively, with 15 bases between them. Here the CDR3 reads CASSETTWSSYNSPLHF. CDR3 nucleotide sequence: TGTGCCAGCAGCGAGACCACATGGAGCTCCTATAATTCACCCCTCCACTTT.

The chain recombines TRBV28 with TRBJ2-3; TRBD2 matches 7 bases. Germline CDR1 is MDHEN and CDR2 is SYDVKM. The CDR3 extends over 15 amino acids. Trimming took 2 bases from V and 8 from J; bases not matched to a gene: 10. The CDR3 DNA sequence: TGTGCCAGCAGTTTAAGGCAGGGAGGGGCAGGTACGCAGTATTTT. It yields the protein CASSLRQGGAGTQYF.

This clone was seen more than once but under ten times. This sequence joins TRBV7-2 and TRBJ2-5; no reliable D call. Germline CDR1 is SGHTA and CDR2 is FQGNSA. The V end lost 0 bases, the J end lost 0 bases, and 11 bases lay between the germline ends. The CDR3 spans 16 residues. CDR3 DNA: TGTGCCAGCAGCTTAGCCCCTTGGCGGAACCAAGAGACCCAGTACTTC. Residues: CASSLAPWRNQETQYF.

The chain combines TRBV28 with TRBJ1-6; 9 bases line up with TRBD1. Trimming at V came to 2 bases and at J to 5 bases, leaving 4 bases not matched to a gene. CDR3 size: 16 residues. CDR1 is MDHEN and CDR2 is SYDVKM in the germline V gene. The CDR3 sequence is CASSLTGGANNSPLHF. The CDR3, as DNA: TGTGCCAGCAGTTTAACAGGGGGCGCGAATAATTCACCCCTCCACTTT. Supplemented by reference TRBV28 and TRBJ1-6, the full variable domain reads DVKVTQSSRYLVKRTGEKVFLECVQDMDHENMFWYRQDPGLGLRLIYFSYDVKMKEKGDIPEGYSVSREKKERFSLILESASTNQTSMYLCASSLTGGANNSPLHFGNGTRLTVT.

This chain uses TRBV5-5 with TRBJ2-5, with TRBD1 identical over 7 bases. From germline, CDR1 is SGHKS and CDR2 YYEKEE (reference sequence). J was trimmed by 1 base and V by 3 bases; bases with no gene match: 9. The CDR3 is 16 amino acids. The CDR3 DNA sequence: TGTGCCAGCAGCTCCGATTTCGGGACAGCCCAAGAGACCCAGTACTTC. Translated: CASSSDFGTAQETQYF.

The CDR3, as DNA: TGCAGCGTGGACCCGACAGGGATCGATGAGCAGTTCTTC. As protein: CSVDPTGIDEQFF. The chain links TRBV29-1 to TRBJ2-1, with 7 positions matching TRBD1. The CDR3 totals 13 residues. In germline, CDR1 is SQVTM, CDR2 ANQGSEA. The ends lost 6 bases at V and 8 bases at J; junction bases unmatched: 10.

This rearrangement joins TRBV19 to TRBJ1-4; D possibly corresponds to TRBD1 (6 bases). There are 16 residues in the CDR3. Trimming took 3 bases from V and 0 from J, leaving 11 bases between them. Looked up from germline, CDR1 is LNHDA and CDR2 is SQIVND (reference sequence). The CDR3 is CASSMVRGSTNEKLFF. In DNA form, the CDR3 reads TGTGCCAGTAGTATGGTCAGGGGTTCAACTAATGAAAAACTGTTTTTT.

This clone appeared a single time. The chain combines TRBV7-3 with TRBJ1-4, with a possible D match to TRBD1 (5 bases). This CDR3 contains 17 residues. CDR1 and CDR2 from the germline V gene are SGHTA and FQGTGA. V lost 2 bases and J lost 0, with 13 bases in between. The CDR3 protein is CASSLFVTDTTNEKLFF. As DNA, the CDR3 is TGTGCCAGCAGCTTATTTGTGACAGACACAACTAATGAAAAACTGTTTTTT.

This clone is medium-sized. The V gene is TRBV19, the J gene TRBJ2-2; 9 bases line up with TRBD1. V shed 7 bases and J 4 bases; nucleotides not matched to a gene: 7. CDR3 length: 15 amino acids. Germline V lookup: CDR1 LNHDA, CDR2 SQIVND (reference sequence). CDR3 bases: TGTGCCAGTACTGGGACAGGGACGCGCACCGGGGAGCTGTTTTTT. Translation: CASTGTGTRTGELFF.

This clone was picked up a small number of times. The chain combines TRBV4-1 with TRBJ1-3; 8 bases align to TRBD1. V was clipped by 2 bases and J by 4 bases; unmatched bases: 1. Per the germline V gene, CDR1 is MGHRA and CDR2 is YSYEKL. There are 14 residues in the CDR3. The CDR3, as DNA: TGCGCCAGCAGCCAACAGGGGGCAGGAAACACCATATATTTT. Translating it yields CASSQQGAGNTIYF.

The V gene is TRBV2, the J gene TRBJ1-5; a possible D gene is TRBD1 (5 bases). The CDR3 is 16 amino acids. Germline V gene data show CDR1 as SNHLY and CDR2 as FYNNEI. V was shortened by 8 bases and J by 2 bases, with 19 bases between the two germline ends. The CDR3 coding sequence is TGTGCCAGCGACCCGGGGGGAGTAAGGGGCAATCAGCCCCAGCATTTT. As protein: CASDPGGVRGNQPQHF. The whole variable domain, remainder taken from reference TRBV2 and TRBJ1-5, is EPEVTQTPSHQVTQMGQEVILRCVPISNHLYFYWYRQILGQKVEFLVSFYNNEISEKSEIFDDQFSVERPDGSNFTLKIRSTKLEDSAMYFCASDPGGVRGNQPQHFGDGTRLSIL.

The table lists this clone with a few counts. The rearrangement links TRBV14 to TRBJ2-5, with D possibly TRBD1 on 6 matching bases. Trimming shortened V by 5 bases and J by 3 bases, and 19 bases separated the two germline ends. Germline V gives CDR1 SGHDN, CDR2 FVKESK. CDR3 length: 16 residues. The DNA of the CDR3 is TGTGCCAGCAGCACACTAGGGGGACACCTTAAAGAGACCCAGTACTTC. Amino acid sequence: CASSTLGGHLKETQYF.

This clone appeared a few times. The rearrangement uses TRBV29-1 and TRBJ2-5, with D possibly TRBD1 on 5 matching bases. This CDR3 is 14 amino acids long. Germline V CDR1 and CDR2: SQVTM, ANQGSEA. V was shortened by 6 bases and J by 10 bases, with 24 bases between the two germline ends. The CDR3, as DNA: TGCAGCGTGGACCTTCGGACATCCCGAGTGAACCAGTACTTC. This gives the protein CSVDLRTSRVNQYF.

This chain links TRBV2 with TRBJ1-2; 7 positions agree with TRBD1. With 1 base clipped from V and 5 bases from J, the junction kept 4 bases outside the gene matches. The CDR3 totals 14 residues. The germline V gene has CDR1 SNHLY and CDR2 FYNNEI. CDR3 nucleotides: TGTGCCAGCAGTGAAGAGGGGGCGTCATATGGCTACACCTTC. It codes for CASSEEGASYGYTF.

The J gene is TRBJ2-2, the V gene TRBV5-1; 8 bases agree with TRBD2. The junction had 1 base not matched to a gene; V was cut back by 1 base and J by 5 bases. The germline V gene encodes CDR1 SGHRS and CDR2 YFSETQ. The CDR3 covers 14 residues. The CDR3 DNA follows: TGCGCCAGCAGCTTGAGCGGGGGAACCGGGGAGCTGTTTTTT. Residues: CASSLSGGTGELFF.

This sequence joins TRBV25-1 and TRBJ1-4, with D possibly matching TRBD1 (6 bases). Germline V gives CDR1 MGHDK, CDR2 SYGVNS. The CDR3 runs 13 residues. With 4 bases removed from V and 8 bases from J, the gap between germline ends came to 11 bases. CDR3: CASSATGTEKLFF. CDR3 coding DNA: TGTGCCAGCAGTGCCACAGGGACGGAAAAACTGTTTTTT.

This chain joins TRBV7-2 and TRBJ2-7, with D tentatively TRBD1 (5 bases). The germline V and J ends were trimmed by 2 bases and 4 bases, with 15 bases remaining between them. CDR1 and CDR2 (germline): SGHTA, FQGNSA. The CDR3 is 15 amino acids. The CDR3 loop reads CASSLTGVRGYEQYF. CDR3 DNA sequence: TGTGCCAGCAGCTTAACTGGGGTAAGGGGATACGAGCAGTACTTC.

V is TRBV7-2 and J is TRBJ2-1; 9 nucleotides match TRBD1. Trimming took 8 bases from V and 1 from J; bases not matched to a gene: 6. CDR3 size: 15 residues. Germline V gives CDR1 SGHTA, CDR2 FQGNSA. The CDR3 DNA reads TGTGCCAGCCAGAGGGACAGGGAGTCCTACAATGAGCAGTTCTTC. Its protein product is CASQRDRESYNEQFF.

This clone is labeled as medium-sized. The chain joins TRBV7-9 to TRBJ1-4, with 7 bases fitting TRBD1. The V segment lost 5 bases and the J segment 6 bases; nucleotides outside the gene matches: 9. The CDR3 runs 15 residues. The germline V gene encodes CDR1 SEHNR and CDR2 FQNEAQ (reference sequence). The CDR3 region is CASSPHRGGDEKLFF. Written as DNA, the CDR3 is TGTGCCAGCAGCCCCCACAGGGGAGGAGATGAAAAACTGTTTTTT.

This chain joins TRBV28 and TRBJ1-5; tentative D call: TRBD1 (6 bases). The CDR3 contains 15 residues. Germline CDR1 MDHEN, CDR2 SYDVKM. V was cut by 2 bases and J by 7 bases, with 15 bases left in between. CDR3 DNA: TGTGCCAGCAGTTTAGGGGGCACCCTGGGGCAGCCCCAGCATTTT. Amino acid sequence: CASSLGGTLGQPQHF.

The gene calls are TRBV5-1 and TRBJ2-7, with D possibly being TRBD1 (6 bases). Trimming cost V 1 base and J 3 bases, with 14 bases left between them. The CDR3 consists of 15 residues. Germline V gene data show CDR1 as SGHRS and CDR2 as YFSETQ. CDR3 sequence: CASSLFLEGHYEQYF. The CDR3 coding sequence is TGCGCCAGCAGCTTGTTCTTAGAGGGACACTACGAGCAGTACTTC. Drawing the rest from reference TRBV5-1 and TRBJ2-7, the complete variable domain is KAGVTQTPRYLIKTRGQQVTLSCSPISGHRSVSWYQQTPGQGLQFLFEYFSETQRNKGNFPGRFSGRQFSNSRSEMNVSTLELGDSALYLCASSLFLEGHYEQYFGPGTRLTVT.

V gene TRBV10-3 combines with J gene TRBJ2-2, with D maybe TRBD1 (5 bases). Germline CDR1 and CDR2: ENHRY and SYGVKD. The CDR3 runs to 17 residues. The V gene lost 1 base and the J gene lost 0 bases, with 12 bases spanning the gap. CDR3 DNA: TGTGCCATCAGTGAGTTTGGCAGGGCTACGAACACCGGGGAGCTGTTTTTT. Protein: CAISEFGRATNTGELFF.

V and J are TRBV4-3 and TRBJ2-5; 9 bases map to TRBD2. This CDR3 is built from 15 residues. Trimming took 4 bases from V and 2 from J; bases not matched to a gene: 5. Per germline, CDR1 LGHNA and CDR2 YSLEER. The CDR3 here is CASSRFLAGQETQYF. Here the CDR3 DNA reads TGCGCCAGCAGCCGGTTTCTAGCGGGGCAAGAGACCCAGTACTTC.